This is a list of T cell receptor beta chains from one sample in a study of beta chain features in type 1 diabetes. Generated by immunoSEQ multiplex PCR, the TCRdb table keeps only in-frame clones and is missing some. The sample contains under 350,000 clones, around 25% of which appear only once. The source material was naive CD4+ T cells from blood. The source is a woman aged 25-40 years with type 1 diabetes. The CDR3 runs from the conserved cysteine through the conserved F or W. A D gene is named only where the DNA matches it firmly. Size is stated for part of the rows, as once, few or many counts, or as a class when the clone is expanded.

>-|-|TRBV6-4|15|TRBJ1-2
CASSEYSTGGYGYTF
TGTGCCAGCAGCGAATACTCGACAGGAGGCTATGGCTACACCTTC
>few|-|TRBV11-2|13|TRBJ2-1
CASSPRTYNEQFF
TGTGCCAGCTCCCCTAGGACTTACAATGAGCAGTTCTTC
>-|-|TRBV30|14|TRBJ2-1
CAWSVDWRGNEQFF
TGTGCCTGGAGTGTTGATTGGAGGGGAAATGAGCAGTTCTTC
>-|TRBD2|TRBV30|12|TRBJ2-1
CAGELAGIRQFF
TGTGCCGGTGAACTAGCGGGGATTAGGCAGTTCTTC
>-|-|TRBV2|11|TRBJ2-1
CASSKSNEQFF
TGTGCCAGCAGTAAGAGCAATGAGCAGTTCTTC
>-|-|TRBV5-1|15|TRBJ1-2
CASSLQGNRGYGYTF
TGCGCCAGCAGCTTACAGGGAAACCGCGGCTATGGCTACACCTTC
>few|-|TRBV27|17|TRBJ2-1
CASSAYPTLDRPDEQFF
TGTGCCAGCAGTGCTTACCCAACCCTAGACAGGCCGGATGAGCAGTTCTTC
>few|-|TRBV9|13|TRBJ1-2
CASSVDRNYGYTF
TGTGCCAGCAGCGTAGACAGGAACTATGGCTACACCTTC
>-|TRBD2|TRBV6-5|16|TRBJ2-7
CASSYSLAGGPYEQYF
TGTGCCAGCAGTTACTCCCTAGCGGGAGGGCCTTACGAGCAGTACTTC
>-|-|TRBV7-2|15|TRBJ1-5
CASSLAATAHQPQHF
TGTGCCAGCAGCTTAGCTGCGACAGCCCATCAGCCCCAGCATTTT
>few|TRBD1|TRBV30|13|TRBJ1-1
CAWSVVGQGAAFF
TGTGCCTGGAGTGTGGTTGGGCAGGGGGCTGCTTTCTTT
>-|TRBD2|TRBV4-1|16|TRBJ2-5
CASSQVSGRASETQYF
TGCGCCAGCAGCCAAGTTAGCGGGAGGGCCAGTGAGACCCAGTACTTC
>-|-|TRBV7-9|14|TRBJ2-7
CASSSRDGLYEQYF
TGTGCCAGCAGCTCGCGGGACGGCCTCTACGAGCAGTACTTC
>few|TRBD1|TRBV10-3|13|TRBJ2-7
CATTEDRAYEQYF
TGTGCCACCACGGAAGACAGGGCCTACGAGCAGTACTTC
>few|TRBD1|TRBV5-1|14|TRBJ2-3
CASRDRSSTDTQYF
TGCGCCAGCCGGGACAGGTCTTCCACAGATACGCAGTATTTT
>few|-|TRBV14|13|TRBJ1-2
CASSQGTERGYTF
TGTGCCAGCAGCCAAGGGACAGAGAGAGGCTACACCTTC
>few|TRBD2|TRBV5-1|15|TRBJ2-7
CASSLTSGSIWEQYF
TGCGCCAGCAGCTTAACTAGCGGGAGTATTTGGGAGCAGTACTTC
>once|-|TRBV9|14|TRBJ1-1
CASSVVSEGVEAFF
TGTGCCAGCAGCGTCGTGAGTGAGGGGGTTGAAGCTTTCTTT
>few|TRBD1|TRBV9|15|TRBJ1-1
CASSLEGQGNTEAFF
TGTGCCAGCAGCCTAGAGGGACAGGGGAACACTGAAGCTTTCTTT
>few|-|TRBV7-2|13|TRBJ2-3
CASSQSPKNTQYF
TGTGCCAGCAGCCAAAGCCCCAAGAATACGCAGTATTTT
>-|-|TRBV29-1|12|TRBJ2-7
CSVAQAPAEQYF
TGCAGCGTTGCACAGGCCCCAGCCGAGCAGTACTTC
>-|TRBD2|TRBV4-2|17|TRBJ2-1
CASSRRSAGESYNEQFF
TGTGCCAGCAGCCGTCGATCAGCGGGAGAGTCCTACAATGAGCAGTTCTTC
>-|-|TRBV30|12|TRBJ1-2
CAWIRDSYGYTF
TGTGCCTGGATACGAGACAGCTATGGCTACACCTTC
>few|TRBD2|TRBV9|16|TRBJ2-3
CASSVERAGVTDTQYF
TGTGCCAGCAGCGTAGAGCGGGCGGGGGTCACAGATACGCAGTATTTT
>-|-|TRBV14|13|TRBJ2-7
CASSQDLTQPLYF
TGTGCCAGCAGCCAAGACTTGACACAACCTCTGTACTTC
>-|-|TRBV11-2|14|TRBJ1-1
CASSLRQPNTEAFF
TGTGCCAGCAGCCTTAGACAGCCGAACACTGAAGCTTTCTTT
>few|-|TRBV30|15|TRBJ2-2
CAWTGRNSFTGELFF
TGTGCCTGGACGGGGAGAAATAGTTTCACCGGGGAGCTGTTTTTT
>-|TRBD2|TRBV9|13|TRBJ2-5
CASSTWGGETQYF
TGTGCCAGCAGCACCTGGGGGGGGGAGACCCAGTACTTC
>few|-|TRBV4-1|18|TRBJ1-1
CASSLPQGHRELNTEAFF
TGCGCCAGCAGCCTACCCCAAGGTCACAGAGAACTGAACACTGAAGCTTTCTTT
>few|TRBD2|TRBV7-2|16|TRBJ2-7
CASSRRLAGVTYEQYF
TGTGCCAGCAGCCGAAGACTAGCGGGAGTTACCTACGAGCAGTACTTC
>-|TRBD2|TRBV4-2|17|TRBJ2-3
CASSQDSLAESTDTQYF
TGTGCCAGCAGCCAAGATTCGCTAGCGGAGAGCACAGATACGCAGTATTTT
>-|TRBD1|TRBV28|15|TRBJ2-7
CASSPHTGGSYEQYF
TGTGCCAGCAGTCCCCATACAGGGGGCTCCTACGAGCAGTACTTC
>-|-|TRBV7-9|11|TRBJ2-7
CASQGNYEQYF
TGTGCCAGCCAGGGGAACTACGAGCAGTACTTC
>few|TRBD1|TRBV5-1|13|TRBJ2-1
CASSWTGVNEQFF
TGCGCCAGCAGCTGGACAGGGGTTAATGAGCAGTTCTTC
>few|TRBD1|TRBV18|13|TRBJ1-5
CASSPLDRPPQHF
TGTGCCAGCTCACCTTTGGACAGGCCGCCCCAGCATTTT
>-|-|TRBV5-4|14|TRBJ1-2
CASSPGGGSYGYTF
TGTGCCAGCAGCCCGGGTGGAGGAAGCTATGGCTACACCTTC